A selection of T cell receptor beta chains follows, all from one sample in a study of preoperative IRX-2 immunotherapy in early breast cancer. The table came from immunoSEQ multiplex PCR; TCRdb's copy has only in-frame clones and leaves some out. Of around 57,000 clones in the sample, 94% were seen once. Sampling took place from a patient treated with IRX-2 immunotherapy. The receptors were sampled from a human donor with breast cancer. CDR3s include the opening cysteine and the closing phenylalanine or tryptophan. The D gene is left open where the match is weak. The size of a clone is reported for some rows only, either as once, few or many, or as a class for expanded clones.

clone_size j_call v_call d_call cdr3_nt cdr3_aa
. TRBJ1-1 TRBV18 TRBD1 TGTGCCAGCTCACCGGCGACAGGGACGGCTTTCTTT CASSPATGTAFF
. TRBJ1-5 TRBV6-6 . TGTGCCAGCAGTCCCCGGCGGGGAATGGAAGGGCCCCAGCATTTT CASSPRRGMEGPQHF
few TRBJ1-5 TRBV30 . TGTGCCTGGAGTGTACGGGGAGGGGCAAACAATCAGCCCCAGCATTTT CAWSVRGGANNQPQHF
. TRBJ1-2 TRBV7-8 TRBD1 TGTGCCAGCAGCGTTGACAGGGCTGGCTACACCTTC CASSVDRAGYTF
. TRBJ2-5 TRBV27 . TGTGCCAGCAGTAACAACCCGGGACATGGGGAGACCCAGTACTTC CASSNNPGHGETQYF
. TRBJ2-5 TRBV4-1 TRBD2 TGCGCCAGCAGCCAACCTAGCGGGAGAGCGGTCGAGACCCAGTACTTC CASSQPSGRAVETQYF
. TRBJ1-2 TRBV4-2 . TGTGCCAGCAGCCAAGGAGGGGTTAACTATGGCTACACCTTC CASSQGGVNYGYTF
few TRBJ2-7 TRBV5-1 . TGCGCCAGCAGCTTCCGGTACGAAGGCGAGCAGTACTTC CASSFRYEGEQYF
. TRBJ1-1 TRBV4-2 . TGTGCCAGCAGCCAAGAACCGCTGAACACTGAAGCTTTCTTT CASSQEPLNTEAFF
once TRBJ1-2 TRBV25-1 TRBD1 TGTGCCAGCAGTGTTCCGGGACAGGGCAAGAGGGGCTACACCTTC CASSVPGQGKRGYTF
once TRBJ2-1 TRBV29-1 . TGCAGCGTCGTCGAGGTGAGCGGGTGGAATGAGCAGTTCTTC CSVVEVSGWNEQFF
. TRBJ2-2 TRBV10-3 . TGTGCCATCACCTCGGAGGGCTACGCGAACACCGGGGAGCTGTTTTTT CAITSEGYANTGELFF
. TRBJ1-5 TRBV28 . TGTGCCAGTGGGGAATGGAATCAGCCCCAGCATTTT CASGEWNQPQHF
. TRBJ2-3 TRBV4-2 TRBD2 TGTGCCAGTCGGGGAGCGGGACCGGACATACTTTGCTTT CASRGAGPDILCF
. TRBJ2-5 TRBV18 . TGTGCCAGCTCTCCCGGGAGAAGGGAGACCCAGTACTTC CASSPGRRETQYF
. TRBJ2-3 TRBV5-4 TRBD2 TGTGCCAGCAGCTCAGCGGGAGCGGCAGATACGCAGTATTTT CASSSAGAADTQYF
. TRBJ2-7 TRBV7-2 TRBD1 TGTGCCAGCAGCCCTAGTGGGGCAGGGGGCTACGAGCAGTACTTC CASSPSGAGGYEQYF
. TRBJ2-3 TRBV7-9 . TGTGCCAGCAGCTTAAGGTCTCTGGACACGCAGTATTTT CASSLRSLDTQYF
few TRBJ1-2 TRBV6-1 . TGTGCCAGCACGGACACTAACTATGGCTACACCTTC CASTDTNYGYTF
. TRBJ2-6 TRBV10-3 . TGTGCCACCCCTTCCGCATCCGTCGGATCTGGGGCCAACGTCCTGACTTTC CATPSASVGSGANVLTF
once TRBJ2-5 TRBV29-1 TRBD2 TGCAGCGTTTATAGCGGGGCCCCGTACTTC CSVYSGAPYF
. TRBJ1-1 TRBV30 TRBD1 TGTGCCTGGAGTGTACGGGACAGGTGGACGTCTGCTTTCTTT CAWSVRDRWTSAFF
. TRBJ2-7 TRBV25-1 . TGTGCCAGCAGTGGGACAACCGGGGCTAGCTACGAGCAGTACTTC CASSGTTGASYEQYF
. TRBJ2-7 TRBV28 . TGTGCCAGCGGGCCTAGGGGACCTACTAACGAGCAGTACTTC CASGPRGPTNEQYF
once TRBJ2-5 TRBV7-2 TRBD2 TGTGCCAGCAGCTTTGGTAGCGGGGAAGAGACCCAGTACTTC CASSFGSGEETQYF
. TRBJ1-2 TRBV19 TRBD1 TGTGCCAGTAGTAGGGGACAGGGCTATGGCTACACCTTC CASSRGQGYGYTF
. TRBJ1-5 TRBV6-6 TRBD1 TGTGCCAGCAGTAGGACAGGGCACAATCAGCCCCAGCATTTT CASSRTGHNQPQHF
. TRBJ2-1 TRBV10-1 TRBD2 TGCGCCAGCACCGAAGGACTAGCCTCCTACAATGAGCAGTTCTTC CASTEGLASYNEQFF
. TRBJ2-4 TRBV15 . TGTGCCACACGCGACCCCCGAAGGGCTATTAGCATTCAGTACTTC CATRDPRRAISIQYF
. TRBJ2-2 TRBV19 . TGTGCCAGTACCCCAGGGGGACTCACCGGGGAGCTGTTTTTT CASTPGGLTGELFF
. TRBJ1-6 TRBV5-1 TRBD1 TGCGCCAGCAGTCCCGGGACAGTGCGTTCACCCCTCCACTTT CASSPGTVRSPLHF
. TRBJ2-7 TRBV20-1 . TGCAGTGCTCCAACCCAATACGAGCAGTACTTC CSAPTQYEQYF
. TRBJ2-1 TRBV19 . TGTGCCAGTACCGCCGGGACCACCCCCTCCTACAATGAGCAGTTCTTC CASTAGTTPSYNEQFF
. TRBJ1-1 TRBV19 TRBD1 TGTGCCAGTAGTCAAGGGACAGGGAACACTGAAGCTTTCTTT CASSQGTGNTEAFF
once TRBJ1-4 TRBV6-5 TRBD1 TGTGCCAGCAGTTACGGGACAGGGGGTGAAAAACTGTTTTTT CASSYGTGGEKLFF
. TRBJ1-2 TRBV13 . TGTGCCAGCAGCGTAGGACGGGACTATGGCTACACCTTC CASSVGRDYGYTF
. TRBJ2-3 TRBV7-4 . TGTGCCAGCAGCTTTTGGCGGCCTACTAGCACAGATACGCAGTATTTT CASSFWRPTSTDTQYF
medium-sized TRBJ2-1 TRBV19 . TGTGCCAGTACGTCCGGCCCGGGCAATGAGCAGTTCTTC CASTSGPGNEQFF
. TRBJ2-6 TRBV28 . TGTGCCAGCAGCGGACGGTACTTTGGGGCCAACGTCCTGACTTTC CASSGRYFGANVLTF
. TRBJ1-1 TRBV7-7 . TGTGCCAGCAGCCCCCTACAGGACACTGAAGCTTTCTTT CASSPLQDTEAFF
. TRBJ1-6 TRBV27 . TGTGCCAGCAGTACAACACAGGGTAGGGGTTCACCCCTCCACTTT CASSTTQGRGSPLHF
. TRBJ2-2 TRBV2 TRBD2 TGTGCCAGCAGTGAAGAGGTAGCGGGGGGCCGGAACACCGGGGAGCTGTTTTTT CASSEEVAGGRNTGELFF
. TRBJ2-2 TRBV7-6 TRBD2 TGTGCCAGCAGCTTACTAGCGGGGACAAACACCGGGGAGCTGTTTTTT CASSLLAGTNTGELFF
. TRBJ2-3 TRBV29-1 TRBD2 TGCAGCGCCAGCGGGACTAGCGGGGGCACAGATACGCAGTATTTT CSASGTSGGTDTQYF
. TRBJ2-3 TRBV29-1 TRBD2 TGCAGCGTTGGCCCTAGCGGGGGCCTAGATACGCAGTATTTT CSVGPSGGLDTQYF
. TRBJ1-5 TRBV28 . TGTGCCAGCAGTTTCCCAGGACCCGGGAATCAGCCCCAGCATTTT CASSFPGPGNQPQHF
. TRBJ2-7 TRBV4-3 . TGCGCCAGCAGCCAAGATGCTGTAGCGACCTACGAGCAGTACTTC CASSQDAVATYEQYF
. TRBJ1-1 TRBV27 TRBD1 TGTGCCAGCAGTTTAAAACAGGACAGGGCGGGCACTGAAGCTTTCTTT CASSLKQDRAGTEAFF
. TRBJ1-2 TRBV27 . TGTGCCAGCAGTTTATCGGTGACAGCATATGGCTACACCTTC CASSLSVTAYGYTF
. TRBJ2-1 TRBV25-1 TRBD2 TGTGCCAGCACCGTCGGCGGGAGGGGTTACAATGAGCAGTTCTTC CASTVGGRGYNEQFF
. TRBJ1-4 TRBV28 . TGTGCCAGCCTAATGGGAGGGAATGAAAAACTGTTTTTT CASLMGGNEKLFF
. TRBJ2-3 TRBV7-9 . TGTGCCAGCAGCTTGGCCACAGATACGCAGTATTTT CASSLATDTQYF
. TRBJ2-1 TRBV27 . TGTGCCAGCAGTTTATCCCCTGGGGTGTTACCCGGCCTTCGAGGCTCCTACAATGAGCAGTTCTTC CASSLSPGVLPGLRGSYNEQFF
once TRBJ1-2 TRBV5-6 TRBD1 TGTGCCAGCAGCTTACGAAACAGGGGCGGCTATGGCTACACCTTC CASSLRNRGGYGYTF
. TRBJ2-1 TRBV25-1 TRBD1 TGTGCCAGCAGTTCATGGACAGGGGATTACAATGAGCAGTTCTTC CASSSWTGDYNEQFF
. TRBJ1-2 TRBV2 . TGTGCCAGCAGTGACCCAGGCTATGGCTACACCTTC CASSDPGYGYTF
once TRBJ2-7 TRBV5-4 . TGTGCCAGCAGCAGGATAGGGGACCTTTACGAGCAGTACTTC CASSRIGDLYEQYF
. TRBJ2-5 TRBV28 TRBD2 TGTGCCAGCAGTCCCCGACTAGCCCAAGAGACCCAGTACTTC CASSPRLAQETQYF
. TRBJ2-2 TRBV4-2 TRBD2 TGTGCCAGCAGCCTATCTAGCGGGGGGGCCGGGGAGCTGTTTTTT CASSLSSGGAGELFF